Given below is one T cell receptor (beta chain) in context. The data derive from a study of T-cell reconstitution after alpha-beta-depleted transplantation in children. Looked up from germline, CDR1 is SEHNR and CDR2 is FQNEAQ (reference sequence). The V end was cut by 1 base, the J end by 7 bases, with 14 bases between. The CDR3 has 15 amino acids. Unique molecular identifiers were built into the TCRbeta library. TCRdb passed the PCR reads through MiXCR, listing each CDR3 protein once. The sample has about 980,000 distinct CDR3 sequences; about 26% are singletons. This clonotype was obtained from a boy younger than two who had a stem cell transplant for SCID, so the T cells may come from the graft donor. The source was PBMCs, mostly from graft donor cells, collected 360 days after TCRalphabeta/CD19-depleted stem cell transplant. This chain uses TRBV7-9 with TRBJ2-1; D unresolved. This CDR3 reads CASSLGSTAKNEQFF. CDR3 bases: TGTGCCAGCAGCTTAGGGTCCACCGCAAAGAATGAGCAGTTCTTC.